This T cell receptor beta chain was sequenced for a study of glioma-infiltrating T cells after dendritic cell vaccination. Study-level background: Glioblastoma patients came from Phase I and II dendritic cell vaccination trials. Monocyte-derived dendritic cells, cultured approximately 7 days with IL-4 and GM-CSF, were pulsed with autologous tumor lysate.

Concerning this clone itself: Its matching antigen is unknown.

Findings and limits, study-wide: The cohort had few patients with full blood and tumor sets.

Amplification used 60 V beta primers and 13 J beta primers. Clones were read by immunoSEQ multiplex PCR, and TCRdb kept only the in-frame ones, dropping some. The sample lists about 30,000 clones; more than 85% were seen once. Germline lookup yields CDR1 GTSNPN and CDR2 SVGIG (reference sequence). The V end was cut by 5 bases, the J end by 3 bases, with 14 bases between. The length of the CDR3 is 14 residues. V and J are TRBV30 and TRBJ1-5, with D possibly being TRBD1 (5 bases). The sequence derives from a human donor with glioblastoma. The input for sequencing was blood, taken before dendritic cell vaccination. For the CDR3, the DNA is TGTGCCTGGTCCTGGGCAGGGAACAATCAGCCCCAGCATTTT. It specifies CAWSWAGNNQPQHF.